These T cell receptor beta chains were read from a single sample in a study of blood T cell repertoires in COVID-19. Profiled with immunoSEQ multiplex PCR; TCRdb holds only in-frame clones, not every one. The sample carries roughly 85,000 clones, roughly 73% recorded once. Sequenced material: peripheral blood. The receptor set was obtained from a human donor in a cohort sampled during active COVID-19. Each CDR3 is given with its conserved first and last residue. A D gene is named only where the DNA matches it firmly. Clone size is shown for a subset of rows, as once, few, many or a class of expanded clone.

j_gene,abundance,v_gene,d_gene,CDR3nt,CDR3aa
TRBJ2-3,.,TRBV5-4,TRBD2,TGTGCCAGCAGCCACGGGGTAGCGGGGAGAGATACGCAGTATTTT,CASSHGVAGRDTQYF
TRBJ1-2,.,TRBV7-3,.,TGTGCCAGCAGGGGGGGTAGGACGTTCTATGGCTACACCTTC,CASRGGRTFYGYTF
TRBJ2-1,.,TRBV18,.,TGTGCCAGCTCACCAGGCGGGGCCCAGAGGAATGAGCAGTTCTTC,CASSPGGAQRNEQFF
TRBJ2-7,.,TRBV19,TRBD1,TGTGCCAGTAGTATAGGGGGGACAGGCCGTTACTCCTACGAGCAGTACTTC,CASSIGGTGRYSYEQYF
TRBJ2-5,.,TRBV27,TRBD1,TGTGCCAGCAGTATAGACAGGGTCCAAGAGACCCAGTACTTC,CASSIDRVQETQYF
TRBJ2-7,few,TRBV6-6,TRBD1,TGTGCCAGCCTGGGACAGACCTACGAGCAGTACTTC,CASLGQTYEQYF
TRBJ2-7,few,TRBV4-3,TRBD2,TGCGCCAGCAGCCAAGATCTAGGGGACTACCACTACGAGCAGTACTTC,CASSQDLGDYHYEQYF
TRBJ2-7,.,TRBV10-3,TRBD2,TGTGCCATCAGTGAGCCCTCCGGCGTAGCGGGGGCCCCCTACGAGCAGTACTTC,CAISEPSGVAGAPYEQYF
TRBJ1-2,.,TRBV12-3/TRBV12-4,.,TGTGCCAGCAGTCCTCAGGGTTTCTATGGCTACACCTTC,CASSPQGFYGYTF
TRBJ1-5,.,TRBV7-4,TRBD1,TGTGCCAGCAGCCAGGGGGCAGGGGGAGGGTGCAATCAGCCCCAGCATTTT,CASSQGAGGGCNQPQHF
TRBJ1-5,.,TRBV7-9,.,TGTGCCAGCAGCTTTGACTCCCCGAGGGGCAATCAGCCCCAGCATTTT,CASSFDSPRGNQPQHF
TRBJ1-1,.,TRBV23-1,.,TGCGCCAGCAGGATAGGGGCAACTGAAGCTTTCTTT,CASRIGATEAFF
TRBJ1-3,.,TRBV4-3,.,TGCGCCAGCAGCCAAGAACAGCCCAGTCACTCTGGAAACACCATATATTTT,CASSQEQPSHSGNTIYF
TRBJ1-5,.,TRBV2,TRBD1,TGTGCCAGCAGGGGGACAGGGTCGGTTCAGCCCCAGCATTTT,CASRGTGSVQPQHF
TRBJ1-5,.,TRBV29-1,TRBD1,TGCAGCGTTGGACAGGGGCTGGATCTGCCCCAGCATTTT,CSVGQGLDLPQHF
TRBJ1-1,.,TRBV28,TRBD1,TGTGCCAGCAGTAATCCGGGACAGGGGAACACTGAAGCTTTCTTT,CASSNPGQGNTEAFF
TRBJ2-5,few,TRBV5-6,.,TGTGCCAGCAGCTTGCGGAGTACAGGGTTGAAAGAGACCCAGTACTTC,CASSLRSTGLKETQYF
TRBJ1-5,.,TRBV27,.,TGTGCCAGCAGTCCTTGGACAGCAGCCAATCAGCCCCAGCATTTT,CASSPWTAANQPQHF
TRBJ2-7,once,TRBV19,TRBD1,TGTGCCAGTAGTAGCTTCAGCAGGGGGCCCTTGGGCGAGCAGTACTTC,CASSSFSRGPLGEQYF
TRBJ2-6,.,TRBV6-1,.,TGTGCCAGCAGTGTAGGATCTAGCTCTGGGGCCAACGTCCTGACTTTC,CASSVGSSSGANVLTF
TRBJ2-7,.,TRBV12-3/TRBV12-4,TRBD1,TGTGCCAGCAGTTTCAGGGGGTACGAGCAGTACTTC,CASSFRGYEQYF
TRBJ2-3,few,TRBV6-1,.,TGTGCCAGCAGTGAAGTACGCGACATCTATACGCAGTATTTT,CASSEVRDIYTQYF
TRBJ2-7,.,TRBV7-9,TRBD2,TGTGCCAGCAGCACTAGCGGGGGGGCCAAACCCTACGAGCAGTACTTC,CASSTSGGAKPYEQYF
TRBJ2-6,.,TRBV9,.,TGTGCCAGCAGCGTAACTCCTGGGGCCAACGTCCTGACTTTC,CASSVTPGANVLTF
TRBJ1-4,many,TRBV5-1,.,TGCGCCAGCAGCTTGGCAGGGTCTACTAATGAAAAACTGTTTTTT,CASSLAGSTNEKLFF
TRBJ1-5,.,TRBV9,.,TGTGCCAGCAGCGTAGGGGACATCAATCAGCCCCAGCATTTT,CASSVGDINQPQHF
TRBJ1-1,once,TRBV2,.,TGTGCCAGCAGACAGGAATCGAACACTGAAGCTTTCTTT,CASRQESNTEAFF
TRBJ1-2,once,TRBV4-3,TRBD1,TGCGCCAGCAGCCAGGGGACAGGGGGCGTCGGCTACACCTTC,CASSQGTGGVGYTF
TRBJ1-1,.,TRBV6-2/TRBV6-3,TRBD1,TGTGCCAGCAGTTATAGGAGGGACAGGGTGGGACCGAGCACTGAAGCTTTCTTT,CASSYRRDRVGPSTEAFF
TRBJ1-4,.,TRBV5-6,.,TGTGCCAGCAGCACTGAGTCTTCAACTAATGAAAAACTGTTTTTT,CASSTESSTNEKLFF
TRBJ2-1,.,TRBV5-4,.,TGTGCCAGCACCCCCTCACCCGAGGCCTACAATGAGCAGTTCTTC,CASTPSPEAYNEQFF
TRBJ1-1,.,TRBV3-1/TRBV3-2,.,TGTGCCAGCAGCCAAAAAGGGGGCACTGAAGCTTTCTTT,CASSQKGGTEAFF
TRBJ1-2,.,TRBV6-2/TRBV6-3,TRBD1,TGTGCCAGCAGTTATTGGGACAGGGAGTCAAGCTACACCTTC,CASSYWDRESSYTF
TRBJ1-5,.,TRBV4-1,.,TGCGCCAGCAGCCGTAAGATGGTATACAGGCCGGGGGTCGATCAGCCCCAGCATTTT,CASSRKMVYRPGVDQPQHF
TRBJ2-5,.,TRBV6-2/TRBV6-3,.,TGTGCCAGCAGTCTAACAGGGGGGGAAGAGACCCAGTACTTC,CASSLTGGEETQYF
TRBJ1-1,.,TRBV28,.,TGTGCCAGCAGTTTAGAGGCGCACGTTAACACTGAAGCTTTCTTT,CASSLEAHVNTEAFF
TRBJ1-1,medium-sized,TRBV10-3,.,TGTGCCATCAGTGAGTCGGGGGGATTGGTCACTGAAGCTTTCTTT,CAISESGGLVTEAFF
TRBJ2-2,.,TRBV3-1/TRBV3-2,.,TGTGCCAGCAGCCAAGACTACGCAGGGGCCGGGGAGCTGTTTTTT,CASSQDYAGAGELFF
TRBJ2-7,.,TRBV7-2,TRBD2,TGTGCCAGCAGCTTAAACATCTTGCGGGGGGGTGTGCAGTACTTC,CASSLNILRGGVQYF
TRBJ2-7,.,TRBV5-1,.,TGCGCCAGCAGCTTGGAGGTCGGGGGGCGAGGATACGAGCAGTACTTC,CASSLEVGGRGYEQYF
TRBJ2-7,.,TRBV7-9,TRBD1,TGTGCCAGCAGCTTAGAGACAGGGGCCTACGAGCAGTACTTC,CASSLETGAYEQYF
TRBJ2-1,few,TRBV5-1,.,TGCGCCAGCAGCTTGGCCTCTAGCTCCTACAATGAGCAGTTCTTC,CASSLASSSYNEQFF